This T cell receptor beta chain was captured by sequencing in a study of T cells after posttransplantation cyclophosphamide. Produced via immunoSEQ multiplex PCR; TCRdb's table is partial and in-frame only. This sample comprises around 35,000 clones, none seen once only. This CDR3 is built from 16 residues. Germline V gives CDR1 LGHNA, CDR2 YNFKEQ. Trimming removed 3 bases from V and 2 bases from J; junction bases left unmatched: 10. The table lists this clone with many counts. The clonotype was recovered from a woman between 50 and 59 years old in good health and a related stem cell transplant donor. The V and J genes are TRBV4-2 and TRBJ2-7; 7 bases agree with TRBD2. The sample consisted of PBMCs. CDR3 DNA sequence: TGTGCCAGCAGCCAGTTTCCGGGACTAATGGCCTACGAGCAGTACTTC. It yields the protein CASSQFPGLMAYEQYF.